This TCR beta chain was profiled in a study of blood T cell repertoires in COVID-19. Study context: Donors in the United States, Italy and Spain gave samples during acute or convalescent COVID-19. PBMCs, B-cell-depleted T cells, or T cells were the source of the cDNA or gDNA that made up the material.

In the authors' methods: The assay estimated nucleated cells by amplifying reference gene primers. The table came from immunoSEQ multiplex PCR; TCRdb's copy has only in-frame clones and leaves some out. D and trimming were read from the DNA, whereas the V and J calls and clone size are those reported in that table. Seen here are 200,000 to 250,000 clones, approximately 80% observed once, and the top ten hold roughly 5.3%. Sequenced: peripheral blood. This sequence originates from a woman aged 55 to 70 who had recovered from COVID-19.

The CDR3 nucleotides are TGTGCCAGCAGTCATACTCGGGGTGGGGTCACTGAAGCTTTCTTT. Translated: CASSHTRGGVTEAFF. The V and J genes are TRBV6-6 and TRBJ1-1; D uncertain. The CDR3 extends over 15 amino acids. Per the germline V gene, CDR1 is MNHNY and CDR2 is SVGAGI (reference sequence). Trimming pared 5 bases from V and 4 bases from J, leaving 17 bases between.